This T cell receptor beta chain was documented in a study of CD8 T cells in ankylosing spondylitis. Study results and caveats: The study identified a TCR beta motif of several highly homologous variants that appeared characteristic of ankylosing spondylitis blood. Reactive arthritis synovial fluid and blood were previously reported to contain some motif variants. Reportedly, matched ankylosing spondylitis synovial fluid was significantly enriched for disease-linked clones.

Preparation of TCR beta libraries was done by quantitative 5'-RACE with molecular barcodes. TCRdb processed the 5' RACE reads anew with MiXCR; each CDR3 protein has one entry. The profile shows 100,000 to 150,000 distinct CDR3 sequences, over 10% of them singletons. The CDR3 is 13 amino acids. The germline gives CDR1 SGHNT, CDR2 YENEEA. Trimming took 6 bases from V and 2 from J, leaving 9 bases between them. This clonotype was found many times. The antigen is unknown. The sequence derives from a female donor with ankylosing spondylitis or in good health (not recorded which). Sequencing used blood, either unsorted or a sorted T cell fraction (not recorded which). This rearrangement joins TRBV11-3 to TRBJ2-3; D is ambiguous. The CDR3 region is CASRGFATDTQYF. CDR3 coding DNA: TGTGCCAGCAGGGGGTTTGCCACAGATACGCAGTATTTT.